What follows is one T cell receptor beta chain and its context. The target of this receptor is not known. Within one base of it there is no much larger clone, and no base qualities were kept. The method behind the library was the immunoSEQ multiplex PCR assay. For the multiplex PCR, a mixture combining 60 forward primers for TCR Vbeta segments and 13 reverse primers for TCR Jbeta segments was used. Amplification of the CDR3 region of rearranged TCR beta genes was performed with a multiplex PCR assay on genomic DNA. On the Illumina HiSeq System, the amplified TCR beta libraries were sequenced as 87-base-pair reads. In the paper's pipeline: A later analysis tallied some 79 million unique TCR beta chains across the 650 to 750 repertoires, and approximately 12 million of those chains were shared by two or more donors. Raw reads were error-corrected and collapsed into unique sequences with a nearest-neighbor algorithm that merged closely related sequences to remove PCR and sequencing errors. CDR3 sequences were aligned to IMGT reference sequences to assign V, D and J gene segments. For a sequence to be retained, a match of at least six nucleotides to both a V gene segment and a J gene segment was required. A rearrangement counted as productive if the CDR3 had no stop codons and remained in frame with V and J, and every other rearrangement counted as non-productive. Following IMGT convention, CDR3 was defined as the stretch from the second conserved V-encoded cysteine up to the conserved J-encoded phenylalanine. The earlier analysis of about 620 of the donors excluded sequences that lacked an unambiguous match to a single V gene segment. An earlier analysis of 500 to 700 of the donors classified V segments as functional when productive rearrangements were above 56.7% and as segregating when the standard deviation between donors was above 5%. A statistical classification framework was developed to diagnose cytomegalovirus status using the catalog of TCR beta chain sequences. A later analysis assigned V and J genes by comparing TCR nucleotide sequences with IMGT/GENE-DB human TR gene sequences. Using the TCRdist pipeline, a later analysis assigned CDR3 sequences along with most-parsimonious VDJ recombination scenarios. In a later analysis, every TCR beta chain was defined by the combination of its CDR3 amino acid sequence and its V-gene family, and reads without a unique V-gene family were dropped. In a later analysis, 500 to 650 highly shared, low-generation-probability nucleotide sequences were removed to address suspected cross-contamination and a sequencing artifact. In a later analysis, a clonal expansion index was calculated for each public chain from normalized within-repertoire ranks of inferred template counts. A later analysis computed generation probabilities with a VDJ recombination model fitted to out-of-frame rearrangements, and checked the results against IGoR. In a later analysis, TCR-TCR, TCR-HLA and TCR-CMV co-occurrence was scored with hypergeometric tests, and a repertoire-size bias correction was applied to TCR pairs. False discovery rates were estimated in a later analysis by permuting HLA or CMV assignments 20 times. In a later analysis, co-occurring TCRs were grouped with DBSCAN, and TCRdist sequence similarity was added when clustering was performed within HLA-allele-positive subsets. Co-occurrence clustering excluded repertoires with fewer than 30,000 or more than 120,000 public chains, plus five with anomalous nucleotide sharing. This is the immuneACCESS table as TCRdb keeps it, with only in-frame sequences that have V and J called. A part of the clones is gone; compared with another copy, unresolved V genes explain less than half, and the rest is unexplained. That table is the source of V, J and clone size, and D and trimming were worked out from the DNA. Counted in this sample were approximately 280,000 clones; about nine tenths of them appeared once. Of the sample, roughly 4% is held by the ten largest clones.

In total, fewer than 750 healthy bone marrow donors made up the cohort. Cohort members were all nominally healthy when sampled, although unrecorded immune exposures were likely present. The donor was CMV seropositive and was included in the group of around 300 seropositive cohort members. Each donor provided a peripheral blood sample, and peripheral blood mononuclear cells were used for TCR beta sequencing. The Qiagen DNeasy Blood Extraction Kit was used to extract genomic DNA from the blood cell samples. Including the terminal cysteine and phenylalanine, the CDR3 comprises 16 residues. The CDR3 DNA has 48 bases and is translated from base 1. At the junction V is shortened by 4 bases and J by 0 bases; bases outside the gene matches: 3. CDR1 and CDR2 are drawn from the germline V gene: SGHAT, FQNNGV. This record belongs to a study of cytomegalovirus exposure and HLA in healthy donors (TCRdb year 2017). For the wider study: An earlier analysis of approximately 640 of the donors reported about 290 Gb of sequence data and 120 million or so unique TCR beta sequences from about 179 million T cells. An early release that covered approximately 600 HLA-typed donors contained 300 to 350 gigabases of sequencing data and 70 million to 100 million unique TCR sequences. Of the roughly 400 genotyped donors, 81% were placed in the genetic ancestry cluster associated with self-reported Caucasian donors. The study aimed to test whether signatures of past pathogen exposure could be identified by cataloging public T cell receptors. The T cell repertoires of 666 subjects were profiled by immunosequencing and related to cytomegalovirus serostatus. In addition to the first cohort of approximately 670 subjects, a separate validation cohort of 100 to 150 different subjects was used. To predict cytomegalovirus infection status, the study brought together high-throughput TCR immunosequencing, statistical association of individual TCRs with disease status, and machine learning. In a later analysis, previously published TCR beta repertoires from 550 to 750 donors were re-analyzed and high-resolution HLA genotyping was added so that TCR occurrence patterns could be studied. Rather than drawing on any new phenotypic data, the later analysis identified candidate immune exposures from TCR beta sequences and the way those sequences occurred across donors. An earlier analysis of 450 to 750 of the donors used high-throughput TCR beta sequencing to judge whether each TCR beta V gene segment behaved as functional or pseudogenic. Donor age, sex, ethnicity and CMV serostatus were collected together with the repertoire data. A later genetic analysis took genome-wide SNP genotypes for about 55% of the roughly 670 donors and used that subset as a discovery cohort. All discovery cohort repertoires had been generated on a single sequencing platform. HLA typing included class I and class II loci at four-digit resolution. Typing coverage varied by locus: roughly 629-630 donors for A, B, C, DRB1 and DQB1; approximately 520 for DQA1; about 590 for DPA1; roughly 450 for DPB1. Several DR-DQ haplotypes were treated as single units for association and clustering because of strong linkage in the cohort. Across some 400 genotyped donors of the cohort, an average of approximately 240,000 unique TCR beta nucleotide sequences per donor were sequenced, and roughly a sixth of those sequences were non-productive. Study-level results and caveats: Immune exposure information for the cohort was limited to CMV serostatus. The 87-base-pair reads could not distinguish some IMGT-functional V segments, including TRBV6-2 and TRBV6-3, so those segments were excluded. Specific HLA alleles were associated with roughly 17,000 TCR beta sequences at a false discovery rate of 0.05 in a later analysis. Compared with equally common non-associated chains, HLA-associated TCR beta chains in a later analysis were more clonally expanded and had lower generation probabilities. In a later genetic analysis, a missense DCLRE1C variant was associated with V-gene and J-gene trimming of TCR beta chains, and the association was replicated in an independent cohort. The classifier was reported to diagnose cytomegalovirus status with high specificity and sensitivity in both the original cohort and the validation cohort. According to a later analysis, parvovirus B19, influenza, CMV and Epstein-Barr virus appeared linked to several top co-occurrence clusters. Correlated functional status among segregating V segments might be attributable to linkage disequilibrium, but an unknown experimental factor could not be ruled out. A later genetic analysis reported fewer N-insertions in productive TCRs among donors in an Asian-associated ancestry cluster than the roughly 690-donor mean. The study listed 164 TCR beta chains as associated with cytomegalovirus. A further reported finding was that TCR beta sequences accurately predicted the HLA-A and HLA-B alleles for most subjects in the first cohort. Because some donors lacked HLA typing at each locus, the association tests relied only on the typed subset. Across donors, most TCR sequences were observed very rarely, whereas some public TCRs were present in many individuals. It was suggested by the authors that the approach could potentially be generalized to other disease states and immunological phenotypes. Strong co-occurrence of HLA alleles, especially DR and DQ, made assigning TCR associations to individual alleles difficult. In a later analysis, most CMV-associated TCR beta chains were found to appear HLA-restricted, with HLA associations seemingly driven largely by CMV exposure. According to a later analysis, TCR association rates differed among HLA loci, with DRB1 alleles showing the most associated TCRs and HLA-C alleles showing the fewest. In an earlier analysis of under 600 of the donors, most TCR beta V segments were observed in productive rearrangements about 90% or about 30% of the time, broadly matching IMGT annotations. The earlier analysis of 587 of the donors excluded 15 to 20 rarely observed V segments, including chromosome 9 orphons, because counts were too low. In vitro tests confirmed that a few of the cytomegalovirus-associated TCR beta chains recognize cytomegalovirus antigens. Only TCR beta chains were sequenced in this cohort, and the absence of alpha or paired-chain data limited detectable features. A cluster of highly shared sequence variants was judged likely to represent a technical artifact of the sequencing pipeline. Sequencing depth was assumed to be roughly uniform across donors in the presence/absence analyses, though that assumption may not hold.

Sequenced input: PBMCs. The rearranged chain carries TRBV11-2 and TRBJ1-5; the junction holds 10 bases that match TRBD1. The clonotype originates from a man in his forties in good health and CMV-seropositive. The CDR3 reads as follows: CASSSRTGGSNQPQHF. The base sequence is TGTGCCAGCAGCTCCCGGACAGGGGGTAGCAATCAGCCCCAGCATTTT.